The TCR beta chain described here comes from a study of T cell repertoires in cytomegalovirus infection. The overall study: CMV infection plus the matching HLA type was flagged by public TCR beta signatures.

With respect to this clonotype: Its specificity is unknown.

V was pared by 8 bases and J by 2 bases, with 7 bases between. This CDR3 spans 11 amino acids. Germline lookup yields CDR1 MNHNS and CDR2 SASEGT. The study, taken as a whole, reports: Predominance within the ex vivo response was attributable to HLA-C-restricted CMV-specific TCR beta clonotypes. Pooled public TCR beta family frequency picked out CMV carriers with the relevant HLA.

TCRdb re-analysed the reads in MiXCR, keeping a single row per CDR3 protein. The table lists approximately 130,000 distinct CDR3 sequences, roughly a quarter of them singletons, with 34% in the top ten. This clonotype originated in a human donor in good health (CMV status not recorded). Some clones in this sample may be carry-over from other donors' samples. The specimen was PBMCs, sequenced either directly or after in vitro stimulation (not recorded which). The chain carries TRBV6-1 and TRBJ2-7; D is unresolved. The chain's CDR3 is CASSRTYEQYV. As DNA, the CDR3 is TGTGCCAGCTCCCGTACCTACGAGCAGTACGTC.